This T cell receptor beta chain was recorded in a study of beta chain features in type 1 diabetes. Study details: Investigators examined some 100,000,000 sorted cells across all samples.

Germline V lookup: CDR1 SGDLS, CDR2 YYNGEE. The CDR3 loop spans 15 amino acids. V lost 0 bases to trimming and J lost 2 bases, with 12 bases between them. Reverse transcribing all isolated RNA meant expressed TCRB transcripts were sequenced. TCRdb keeps only in-frame clones here, not all; method: immunoSEQ multiplex PCR. Of some 110,000 clones listed, 16% are singletons. General observations from the study: There was a possibility that cDNA sequencing over-represented cells with high TCR expression. TCRB CDR3 length was moderately but significantly reduced in all four CD4+ subsets of Type 1 diabetes patients.

Comments on this clone: The antigen remains undetermined.

Sorted populations were all over 95% pure. The clonotype originates from a man aged 30 to 45 with type 1 diabetes. V usage is TRBV9 and J usage is TRBJ2-7, with D perhaps matching TRBD1 (5 bases). Sequencing was performed on central memory CD4+ T cells from blood. The CDR3 loop is CASSVATGFTYEQYF. The CDR3 DNA sequence: TGTGCCAGCAGCGTAGCTACAGGATTCACCTACGAGCAGTACTTC.